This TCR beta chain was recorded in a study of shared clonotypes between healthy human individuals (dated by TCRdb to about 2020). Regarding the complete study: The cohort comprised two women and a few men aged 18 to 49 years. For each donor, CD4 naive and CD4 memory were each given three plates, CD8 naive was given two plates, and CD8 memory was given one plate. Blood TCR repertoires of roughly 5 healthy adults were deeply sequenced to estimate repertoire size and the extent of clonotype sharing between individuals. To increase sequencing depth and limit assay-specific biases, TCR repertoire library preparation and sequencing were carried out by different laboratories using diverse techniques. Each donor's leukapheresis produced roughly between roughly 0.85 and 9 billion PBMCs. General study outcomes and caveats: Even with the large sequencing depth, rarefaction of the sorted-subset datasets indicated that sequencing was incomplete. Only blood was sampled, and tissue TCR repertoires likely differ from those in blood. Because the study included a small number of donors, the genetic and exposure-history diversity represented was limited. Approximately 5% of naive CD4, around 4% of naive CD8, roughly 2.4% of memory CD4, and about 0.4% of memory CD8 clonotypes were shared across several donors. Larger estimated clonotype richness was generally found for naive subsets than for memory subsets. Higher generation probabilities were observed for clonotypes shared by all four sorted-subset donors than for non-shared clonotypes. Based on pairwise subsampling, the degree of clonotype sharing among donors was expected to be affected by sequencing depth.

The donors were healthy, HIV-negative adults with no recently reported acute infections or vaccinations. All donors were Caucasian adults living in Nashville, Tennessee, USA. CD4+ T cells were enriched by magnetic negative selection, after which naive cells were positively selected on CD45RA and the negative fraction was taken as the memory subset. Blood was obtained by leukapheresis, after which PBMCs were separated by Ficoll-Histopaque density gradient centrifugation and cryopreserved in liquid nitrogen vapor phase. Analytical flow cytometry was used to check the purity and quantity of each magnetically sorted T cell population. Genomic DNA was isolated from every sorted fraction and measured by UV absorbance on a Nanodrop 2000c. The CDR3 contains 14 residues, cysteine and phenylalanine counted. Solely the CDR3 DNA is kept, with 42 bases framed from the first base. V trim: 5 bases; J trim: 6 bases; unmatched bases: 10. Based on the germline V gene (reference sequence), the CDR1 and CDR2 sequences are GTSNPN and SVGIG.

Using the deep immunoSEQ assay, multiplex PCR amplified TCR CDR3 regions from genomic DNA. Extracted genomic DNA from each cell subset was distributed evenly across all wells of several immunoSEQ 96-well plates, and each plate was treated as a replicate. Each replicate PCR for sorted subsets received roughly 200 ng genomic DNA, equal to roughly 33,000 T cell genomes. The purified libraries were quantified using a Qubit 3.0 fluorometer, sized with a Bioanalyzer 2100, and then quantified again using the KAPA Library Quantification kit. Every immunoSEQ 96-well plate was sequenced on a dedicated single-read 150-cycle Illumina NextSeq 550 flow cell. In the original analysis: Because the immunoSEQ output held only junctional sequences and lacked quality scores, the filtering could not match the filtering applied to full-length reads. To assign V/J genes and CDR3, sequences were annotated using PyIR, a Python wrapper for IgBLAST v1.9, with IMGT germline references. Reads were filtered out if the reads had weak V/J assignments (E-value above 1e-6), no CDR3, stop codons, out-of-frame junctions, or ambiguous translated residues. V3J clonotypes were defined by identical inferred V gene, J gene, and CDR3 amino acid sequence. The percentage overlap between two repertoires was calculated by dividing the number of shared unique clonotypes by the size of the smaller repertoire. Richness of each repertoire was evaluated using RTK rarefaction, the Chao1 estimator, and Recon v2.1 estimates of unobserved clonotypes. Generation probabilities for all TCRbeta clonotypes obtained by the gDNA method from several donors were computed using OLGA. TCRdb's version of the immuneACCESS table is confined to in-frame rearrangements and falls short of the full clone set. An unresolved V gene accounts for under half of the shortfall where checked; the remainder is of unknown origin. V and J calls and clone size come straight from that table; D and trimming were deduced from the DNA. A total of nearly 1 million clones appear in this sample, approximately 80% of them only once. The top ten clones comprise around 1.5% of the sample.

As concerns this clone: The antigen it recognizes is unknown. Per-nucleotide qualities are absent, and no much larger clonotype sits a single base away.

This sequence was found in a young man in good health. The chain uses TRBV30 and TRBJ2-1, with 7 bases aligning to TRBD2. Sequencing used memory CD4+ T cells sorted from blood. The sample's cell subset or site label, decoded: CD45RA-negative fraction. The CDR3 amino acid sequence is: CAWSFGGGINEQFF. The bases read TGTGCCTGGTCATTCGGGGGAGGGATCAATGAGCAGTTCTTC. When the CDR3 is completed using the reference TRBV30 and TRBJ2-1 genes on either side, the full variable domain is SQTIHQWPATLVQPVGSPLSLECTVEGTSNPNLYWYRQAAGRGLQLLFYSVGIGQISSEVPQNLSASRPQDRQFILSSKKLLLSDSGFYLCAWSFGGGINEQFFGPGTRLTVL.